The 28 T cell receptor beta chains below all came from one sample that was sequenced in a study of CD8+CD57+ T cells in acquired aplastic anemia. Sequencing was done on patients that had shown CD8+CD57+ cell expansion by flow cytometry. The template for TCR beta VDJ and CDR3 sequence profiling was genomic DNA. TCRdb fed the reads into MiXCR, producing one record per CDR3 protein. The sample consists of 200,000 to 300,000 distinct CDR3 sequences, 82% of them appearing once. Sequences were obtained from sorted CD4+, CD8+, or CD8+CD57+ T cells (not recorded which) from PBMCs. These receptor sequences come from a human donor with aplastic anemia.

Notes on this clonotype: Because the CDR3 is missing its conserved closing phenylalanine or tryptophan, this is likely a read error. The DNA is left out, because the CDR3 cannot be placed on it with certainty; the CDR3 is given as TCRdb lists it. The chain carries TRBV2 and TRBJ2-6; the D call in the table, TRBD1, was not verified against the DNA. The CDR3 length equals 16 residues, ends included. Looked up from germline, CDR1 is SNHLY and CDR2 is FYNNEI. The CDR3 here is CASSVAGGANTKAFFC.

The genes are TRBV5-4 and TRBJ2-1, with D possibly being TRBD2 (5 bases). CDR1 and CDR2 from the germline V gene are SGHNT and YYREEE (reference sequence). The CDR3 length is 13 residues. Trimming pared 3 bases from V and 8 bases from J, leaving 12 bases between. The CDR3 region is CASSYTRIHEQFF. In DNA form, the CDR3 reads TGTGCCAGCAGCTATACTAGGATCCATGAGCAGTTCTTC.

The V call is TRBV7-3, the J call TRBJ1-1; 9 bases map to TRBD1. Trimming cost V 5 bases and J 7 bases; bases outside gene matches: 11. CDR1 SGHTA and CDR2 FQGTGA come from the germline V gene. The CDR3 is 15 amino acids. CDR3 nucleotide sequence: TGTGCCAGCAGCGAATCCGGGACAGGGCACAATGAAGCTTTCTTT. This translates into CASSESGTGHNEAFF.

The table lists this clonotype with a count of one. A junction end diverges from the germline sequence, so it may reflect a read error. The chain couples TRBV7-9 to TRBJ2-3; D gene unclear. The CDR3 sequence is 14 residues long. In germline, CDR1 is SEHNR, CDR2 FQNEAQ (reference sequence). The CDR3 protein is CASRLAYNSDLHFF. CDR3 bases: TGTGCCAGCAGGTTGGCTTATAATTCAGACCTCCACTTTTTT.

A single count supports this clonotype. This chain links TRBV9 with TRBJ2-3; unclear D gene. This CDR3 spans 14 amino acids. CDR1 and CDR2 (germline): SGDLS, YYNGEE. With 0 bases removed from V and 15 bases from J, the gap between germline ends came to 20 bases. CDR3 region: CASSVGAGPQTFYF. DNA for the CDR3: TGTGCCAGCAGCGTAGGGGCAGGTCCGCAGACTTTTTATTTT.

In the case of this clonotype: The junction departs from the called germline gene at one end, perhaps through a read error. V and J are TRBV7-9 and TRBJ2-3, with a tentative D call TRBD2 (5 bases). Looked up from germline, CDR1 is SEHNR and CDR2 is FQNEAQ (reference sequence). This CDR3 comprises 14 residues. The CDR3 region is CASGVAGTDTQHFF. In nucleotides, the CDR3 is TGTGCCAGCGGGGTCGCGGGCACAGATACGCAGCATTTTTTT.

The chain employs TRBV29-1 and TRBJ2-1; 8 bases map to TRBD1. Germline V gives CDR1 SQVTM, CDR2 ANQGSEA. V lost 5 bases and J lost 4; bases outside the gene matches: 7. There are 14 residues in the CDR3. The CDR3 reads CSVSDRGFYNEQFF. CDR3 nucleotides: TGCAGCGTTTCTGACAGGGGATTTTACAATGAGCAGTTCTTC.

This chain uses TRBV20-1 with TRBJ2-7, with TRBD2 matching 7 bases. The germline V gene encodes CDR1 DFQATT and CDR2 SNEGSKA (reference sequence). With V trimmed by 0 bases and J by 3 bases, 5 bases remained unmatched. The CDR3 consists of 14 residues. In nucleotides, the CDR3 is TGCAGTGCTAGAGATATCAGCGGGAACTACGAGCAGTACTTC. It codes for CSARDISGNYEQYF.

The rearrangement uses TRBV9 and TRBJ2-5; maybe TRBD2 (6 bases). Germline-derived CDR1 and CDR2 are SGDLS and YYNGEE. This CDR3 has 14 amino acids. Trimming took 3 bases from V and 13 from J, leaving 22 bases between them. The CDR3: CASSGGGEKESLYF. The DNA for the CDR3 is TGTGCCAGCAGCGGTGGCGGGGAGAAAGAGTCCCTGTACTTC.

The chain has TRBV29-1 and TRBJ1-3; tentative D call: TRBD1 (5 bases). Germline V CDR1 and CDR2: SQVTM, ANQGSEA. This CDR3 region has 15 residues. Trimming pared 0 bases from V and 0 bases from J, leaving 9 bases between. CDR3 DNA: TGCAGCGTTGAAGAGGGACGTTCCTCTGGAAACACCATATATTTT. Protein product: CSVEEGRSSGNTIYF.

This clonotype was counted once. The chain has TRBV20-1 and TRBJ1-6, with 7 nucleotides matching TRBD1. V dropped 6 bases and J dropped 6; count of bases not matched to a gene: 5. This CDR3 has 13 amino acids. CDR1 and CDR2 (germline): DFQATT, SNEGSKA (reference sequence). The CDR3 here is CSAAGGGNSPLHF. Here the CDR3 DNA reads TGCAGTGCGGCAGGGGGTGGTAATTCACCCCTCCACTTT.

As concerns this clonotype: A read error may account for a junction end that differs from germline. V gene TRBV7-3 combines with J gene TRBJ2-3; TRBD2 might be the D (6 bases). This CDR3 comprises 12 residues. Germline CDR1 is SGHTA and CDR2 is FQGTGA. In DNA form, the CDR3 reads TGTGCCAGCAGCGCGGGGCGGGGATCGGGGTATTTC. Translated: CASSAGRGSGYF. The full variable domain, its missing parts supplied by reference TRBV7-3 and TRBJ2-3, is GAGVSQTPSNKVTEKGKYVELRCDPISGHTALYWYRQSLGQGPEFLIYFQGTGAADDSGLPNDRFFAVRPEGSVSTLKIQRTERGDSAVYLCASSAGRGSGYFGPGTRLTVL.

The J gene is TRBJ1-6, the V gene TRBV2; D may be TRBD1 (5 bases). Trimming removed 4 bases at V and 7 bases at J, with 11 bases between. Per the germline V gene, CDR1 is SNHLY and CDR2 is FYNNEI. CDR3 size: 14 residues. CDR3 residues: CASSGSGRNSPLHF. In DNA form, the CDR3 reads TGTGCCAGCAGTGGTTCGGGGCGAAATTCACCCCTCCACTTT. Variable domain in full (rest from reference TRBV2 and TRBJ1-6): EPEVTQTPSHQVTQMGQEVILRCVPISNHLYFYWYRQILGQKVEFLVSFYNNEISEKSEIFDDQFSVERPDGSNFTLKIRSTKLEDSAMYFCASSGSGRNSPLHFGNGTRLTVT.

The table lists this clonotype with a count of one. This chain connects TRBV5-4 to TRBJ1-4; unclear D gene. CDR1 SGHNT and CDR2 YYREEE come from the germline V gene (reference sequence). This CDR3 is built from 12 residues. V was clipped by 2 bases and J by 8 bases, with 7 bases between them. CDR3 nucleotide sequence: TGTGCCAGCAGCTTAGCGGGAGAAAAACTGTTTTTT. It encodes CASSLAGEKLFF.

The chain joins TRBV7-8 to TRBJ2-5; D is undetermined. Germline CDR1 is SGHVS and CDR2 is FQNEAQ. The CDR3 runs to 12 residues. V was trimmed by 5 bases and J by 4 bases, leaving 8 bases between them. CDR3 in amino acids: CASSHSRETQYF. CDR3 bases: TGTGCCAGCAGCCACTCTCGAGAGACCCAGTACTTC.

DNA of the CDR3: TGCGCCAGCAGCCGGGACAGGGGGCAGGCTAATGAAAAACTGTTTTTT. Its protein product is CASSRDRGQANEKLFF. This sequence joins TRBV4-3 and TRBJ1-4, with 12 bases lining up with TRBD1. Germline CDR1 is LGHNA and CDR2 is YSLEER. The CDR3 has 16 residues. With 4 bases clipped from V and 3 bases from J, the junction kept 3 bases outside the gene matches.

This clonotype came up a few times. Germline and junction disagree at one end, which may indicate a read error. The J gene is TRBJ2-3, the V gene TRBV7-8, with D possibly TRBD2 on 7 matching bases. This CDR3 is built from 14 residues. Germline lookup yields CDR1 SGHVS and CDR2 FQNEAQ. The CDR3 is CASSYAGGRDTQYF. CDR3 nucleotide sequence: TGTGCCAGCAGTTACGCCGGGGGGCGGGATACCCAGTATTTT. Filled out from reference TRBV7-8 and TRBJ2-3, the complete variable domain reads GAGVSQSPRYKVAKRGQDVALRCDPISGHVSLFWYQQALGQGPEFLTYFQNEAQLDKSGLPSDRFFAERPEGSVSTLKIQRTQQEDSAVYLCASSYAGGRDTQYFGPGTRLTVL.

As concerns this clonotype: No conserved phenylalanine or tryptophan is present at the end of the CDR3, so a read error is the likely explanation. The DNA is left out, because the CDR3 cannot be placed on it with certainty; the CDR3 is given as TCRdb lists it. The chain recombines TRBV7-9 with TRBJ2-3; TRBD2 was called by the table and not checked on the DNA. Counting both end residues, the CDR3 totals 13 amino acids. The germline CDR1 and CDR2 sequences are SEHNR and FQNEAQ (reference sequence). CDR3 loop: CASGFQRSGGSYE.

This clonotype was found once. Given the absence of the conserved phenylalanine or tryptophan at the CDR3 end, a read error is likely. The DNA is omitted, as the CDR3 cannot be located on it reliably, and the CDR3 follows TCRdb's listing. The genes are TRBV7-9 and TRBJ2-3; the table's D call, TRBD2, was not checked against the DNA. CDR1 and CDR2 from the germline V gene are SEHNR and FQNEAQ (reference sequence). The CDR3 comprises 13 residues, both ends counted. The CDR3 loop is CASSDERSGGNDE.

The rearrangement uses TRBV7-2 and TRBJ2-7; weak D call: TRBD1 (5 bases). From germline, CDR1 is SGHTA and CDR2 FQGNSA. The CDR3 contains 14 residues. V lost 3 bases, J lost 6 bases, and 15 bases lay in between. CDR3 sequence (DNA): TGTGCCAGCAGCTTCGCGGTAGGGGATGTCGAGCAGTACGTC. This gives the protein CASSFAVGDVEQYV.

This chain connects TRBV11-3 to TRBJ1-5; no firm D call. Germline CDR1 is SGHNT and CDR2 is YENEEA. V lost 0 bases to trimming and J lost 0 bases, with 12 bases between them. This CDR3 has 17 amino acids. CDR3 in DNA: TGTGCCAGCAGCTTAGATCGAGGAGAGTATAGCAATCAGCCCCAGCATTTT. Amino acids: CASSLDRGEYSNQPQHF.

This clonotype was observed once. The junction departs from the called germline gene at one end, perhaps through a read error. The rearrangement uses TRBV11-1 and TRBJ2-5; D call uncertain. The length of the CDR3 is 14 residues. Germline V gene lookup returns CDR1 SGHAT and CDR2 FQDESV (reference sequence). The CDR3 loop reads CASSRGLDQETQYF. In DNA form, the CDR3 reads TGTGCTAGCAGCAGAGGTCTAGACCAAGAGACCCAGTACTTC.

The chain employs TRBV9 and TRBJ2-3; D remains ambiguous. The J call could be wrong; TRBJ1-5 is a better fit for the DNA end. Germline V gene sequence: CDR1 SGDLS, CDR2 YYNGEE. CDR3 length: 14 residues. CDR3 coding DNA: TGTGCCAGCAGCGTCGACGGAGGTTCCGATAAGCAGCATTTT. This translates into CASSVDGGSDKQHF.

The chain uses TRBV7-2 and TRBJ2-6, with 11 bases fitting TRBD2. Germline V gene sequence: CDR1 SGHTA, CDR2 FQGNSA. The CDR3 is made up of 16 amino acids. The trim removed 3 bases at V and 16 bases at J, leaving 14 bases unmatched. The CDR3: CASSFGGSGREEQLTF. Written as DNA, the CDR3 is TGTGCCAGCAGCTTCGGGGGTAGCGGGAGGGAGGAGCAGCTGACTTTC.

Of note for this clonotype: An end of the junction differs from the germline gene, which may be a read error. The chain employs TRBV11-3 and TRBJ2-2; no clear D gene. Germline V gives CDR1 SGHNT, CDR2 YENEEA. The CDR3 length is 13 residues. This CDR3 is CASRLLNTGELFF. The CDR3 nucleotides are TGTGCCAGCCGCTTGCTTAACACAGGGGAGCTGTTTTTT.

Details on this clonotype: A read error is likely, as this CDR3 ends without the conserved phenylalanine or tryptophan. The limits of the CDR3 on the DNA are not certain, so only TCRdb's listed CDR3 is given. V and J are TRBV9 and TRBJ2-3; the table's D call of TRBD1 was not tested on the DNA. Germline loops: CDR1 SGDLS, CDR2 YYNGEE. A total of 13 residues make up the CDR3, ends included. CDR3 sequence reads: CASGDAGNNPHFV.

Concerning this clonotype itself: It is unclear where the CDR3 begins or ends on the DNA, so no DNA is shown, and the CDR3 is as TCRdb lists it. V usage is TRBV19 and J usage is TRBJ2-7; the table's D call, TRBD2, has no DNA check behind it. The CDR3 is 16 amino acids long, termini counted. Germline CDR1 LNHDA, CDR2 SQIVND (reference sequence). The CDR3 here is CASSIASQAYIAQYFV.

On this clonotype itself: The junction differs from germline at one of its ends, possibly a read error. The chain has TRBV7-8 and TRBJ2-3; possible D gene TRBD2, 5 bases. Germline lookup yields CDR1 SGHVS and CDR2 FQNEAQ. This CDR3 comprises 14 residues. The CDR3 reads CASSLERGGDTESF. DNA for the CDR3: TGTGCCAGCAGCTTAGAGCGAGGAGGCGACACTGAATCTTTT. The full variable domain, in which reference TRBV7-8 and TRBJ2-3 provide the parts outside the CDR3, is GAGVSQSPRYKVAKRGQDVALRCDPISGHVSLFWYQQALGQGPEFLTYFQNEAQLDKSGLPSDRFFAERPEGSVSTLKIQRTQQEDSAVYLCASSLERGGDTESFGPGTRLTVL.